The present TCR beta chain was sequenced within a study of monozygotic twins with inflammatory bowel disease. Study observations and caveats: IBD patients showed reduced TCRbeta diversity (inverse Simpson) versus healthy co-twins. In these data, no single strong IBD-associated signal or clonotype received support.

Concerning this clonotype: Antigen: not known.

Germline CDR1 is KGHSH and CDR2 is LQKENI. This CDR3 comprises 15 residues. Template switching was used to attach UMIs, which incorporated a 6-nucleotide sample barcode. No DNA is given; TCRdb re-called the 5' RACE reads and lists each CDR3 protein once. Its clone listing holds around 150,000 distinct CDR3 sequences. The source of this sequence is a human donor with ulcerative colitis or Crohn's disease, or a healthy co-twin of an affected twin (not recorded which). J is TRBJ2-5 and V is TRBV18; the TRBD1 assignment by TCRdb is unverifiable without DNA. The sample was blood. CDR3 residues: CASSPQRSGRETQYF.